One and the same sample provided the 13 T cell receptor beta chains below, sequenced in a study of T cell changes during pregnancy in multiple sclerosis. Data came from immunoSEQ multiplex PCR; TCRdb stores just in-frame clones and leaves some out. The sample comprises around 99,000 clones, 92% of which are singletons, and about 3% rests with the top ten. This material consisted of peripheral blood, taken in the first trimester of pregnancy. The receptors were sampled from a female donor with multiple sclerosis, enrolled in a pregnancy study.

The rearrangement links TRBV5-1 to TRBJ2-1; 13 bases are a match to TRBD2. This CDR3 region has 16 residues. The V segment lost 7 bases and the J segment 7 bases; nucleotides outside the gene matches: 11. Germline CDR1 is SGHRS and CDR2 is YFSETQ. The CDR3 is CASGPWTSGSSNEQFF. In DNA form, the CDR3 reads TGCGCCAGCGGCCCGTGGACTAGCGGGAGTTCTAATGAGCAGTTCTTC.

The chain has TRBV7-6 and TRBJ2-7; D gene unclear. The CDR3 extends over 14 amino acids. Trimming pared 7 bases from V and 6 bases from J, leaving 19 bases between. Germline V CDR1 and CDR2: SGHVS, FNYEAQ. The CDR3 protein is CASTTLLGVGEQYF. In nucleotides, the CDR3 is TGTGCCAGCACCACCCTCCTCGGAGTCGGCGAGCAGTACTTC.

The chain combines TRBV25-1 with TRBJ2-5, with D possibly TRBD2 on 6 matching bases. This CDR3 has 11 amino acids. V was shortened by 8 bases and J by 7 bases, with 11 bases between the two germline ends. Per germline, CDR1 MGHDK and CDR2 SYGVNS. The CDR3 DNA follows: TGTGCCAGCGGGACCGGGGGGACCCAGTACTTC. This sequence encodes CASGTGGTQYF.

This clone was observed a handful of times. The V gene is TRBV30, the J gene TRBJ1-1, with 10 bases that match TRBD1. With V trimmed by 5 bases and J by 6 bases, 9 bases remained unmatched. The CDR3 runs to 14 residues. Looked up from germline, CDR1 is GTSNPN and CDR2 is SVGIG (reference sequence). CDR3 sequence reads: CAWWRTGGNSEAFF. The CDR3, as DNA: TGTGCCTGGTGGCGGACAGGGGGTAACTCTGAAGCTTTCTTT.

CDR3 protein: CASSEMGGIEAFF. CDR3 nucleotides: TGTGCCAGCAGTGAAATGGGGGGAATTGAAGCTTTCTTT. The genes are TRBV6-1 and TRBJ1-1, with D perhaps matching TRBD1 (5 bases). Germline V gene sequence: CDR1 MNHNS, CDR2 SASEGT. The CDR3 contains 13 residues. With 2 bases removed from V and 7 bases from J, the gap between germline ends came to 11 bases.

A note on this clone: At one end the junction does not follow the germline gene, possibly because of a read error. V gene TRBV18 combines with J gene TRBJ2-7; 7 nucleotides line up with TRBD2. The V gene's germline CDR1 is KGHSH and CDR2 LQKENI. The CDR3 length is 14 residues. This CDR3 reads CASSSGGSFYEQYF. The CDR3 bases are TGTGCCAGCTCATCGGGAGGCTCCTTCTACGAACAGTACTTC. Variable domain in full (rest from reference TRBV18 and TRBJ2-7): NAGVMQNPRHLVRRRGQEARLRCSPMKGHSHVYWYRQLPEEGLKFMVYLQKENIIDESGMPKERFSAEFPKEGPSILRIQQVVRGDSAAYFCASSSGGSFYEQYFGPGTRLTVT.

The V gene is TRBV5-1, the J gene TRBJ2-4, with TRBD2 as a possible D gene (5 bases). Germline loops: CDR1 SGHRS, CDR2 YFSETQ. Trimming shortened V by 3 bases and J by 1 base, and 8 bases separated the two germline ends. This CDR3 region has 14 residues. The CDR3 loop reads CASSSPGAKNIQYF. In DNA form, the CDR3 reads TGCGCCAGCAGCTCGCCGGGGGCCAAAAACATTCAGTACTTC.

The V call is TRBV15, the J call TRBJ2-1; 10 bases line up with TRBD2. CDR3 length equals 15 residues. V dropped 1 base and J dropped 5; count of bases not matched to a gene: 2. Looked up from germline, CDR1 is LNHNV and CDR2 is YYDKDF (reference sequence). The CDR3 coding sequence is TGTGCCACCAGCAGAGCGCTAGCGGGGGACAATGAGCAGTTCTTC. Amino acid sequence: CATSRALAGDNEQFF.

The chain is built from TRBV28 and TRBJ2-1; the match to TRBD1 covers 8 bases. Germline assignment: CDR1 MDHEN and CDR2 SYDVKM. J lost 9 bases, V lost 6 bases, and 10 bases had no gene match. The CDR3 sequence is 14 residues long. The CDR3 here is CASRPPGTGREQFF. The CDR3 DNA sequence: TGTGCCAGCAGACCACCCGGGACAGGACGTGAGCAGTTCTTC.

The chain couples TRBV29-1 to TRBJ2-5; 8 nucleotides align to TRBD2. V was clipped by 3 bases and J by 4 bases; unmatched bases: 7. From germline, CDR1 is SQVTM and CDR2 ANQGSEA. The CDR3 loop spans 14 amino acids. The CDR3 reads CSVDREGLGETQYF. In DNA, the CDR3 is TGCAGCGTTGATCGGGAGGGTCTTGGAGAGACCCAGTACTTC. The variable domain in full, with the rest retrieved from reference TRBV29-1 and TRBJ2-5, is SAVISQKPSRDICQRGTSLTIQCQVDSQVTMMFWYRQQPGQSLTLIATANQGSEATYESGFVIDKFPISRPNLTFSTLTVSNMSPEDSSIYLCSVDREGLGETQYFGPGTRLLVL.

This clone has a single count. The J gene is TRBJ1-3, the V gene TRBV27, with D maybe TRBD1 (6 bases). V was cut by 2 bases and J by 0 bases, with 11 bases left in between. Germline CDR1 MNHEY, CDR2 SMNVEV (reference sequence). This CDR3 contains 16 residues. CDR3 coding DNA: TGTGCCAGCAGTTTAGGCAGGGGTTTCTCTGGAAACACCATATATTTT. Its protein is CASSLGRGFSGNTIYF.

This chain joins TRBV9 and TRBJ1-3; a weak D match, TRBD1 (6 bases). The germline V gene has CDR1 SGDLS and CDR2 YYNGEE. The CDR3 is 16 residues long. V gave up 7 bases and J gave up 0 bases, with 17 bases separating them. The DNA of the CDR3 is TGTGCCAGCTCGTCAGGGGCGCTCCCCTCTGGAAACACCATATATTTT. It codes for CASSSGALPSGNTIYF.

The J gene is TRBJ2-2, the V gene TRBV15; D gene uncertain. Trimming took off 3 bases at V and 7 bases at J, with 12 bases between the two ends. Germline values: CDR1 LNHNV, CDR2 YYDKDF (reference sequence). The CDR3 is made up of 14 amino acids. The CDR3 protein is CATSRPGSDGELFF. The DNA of the CDR3 is TGTGCCACCAGCAGGCCCGGGTCTGACGGGGAGCTGTTTTTT.